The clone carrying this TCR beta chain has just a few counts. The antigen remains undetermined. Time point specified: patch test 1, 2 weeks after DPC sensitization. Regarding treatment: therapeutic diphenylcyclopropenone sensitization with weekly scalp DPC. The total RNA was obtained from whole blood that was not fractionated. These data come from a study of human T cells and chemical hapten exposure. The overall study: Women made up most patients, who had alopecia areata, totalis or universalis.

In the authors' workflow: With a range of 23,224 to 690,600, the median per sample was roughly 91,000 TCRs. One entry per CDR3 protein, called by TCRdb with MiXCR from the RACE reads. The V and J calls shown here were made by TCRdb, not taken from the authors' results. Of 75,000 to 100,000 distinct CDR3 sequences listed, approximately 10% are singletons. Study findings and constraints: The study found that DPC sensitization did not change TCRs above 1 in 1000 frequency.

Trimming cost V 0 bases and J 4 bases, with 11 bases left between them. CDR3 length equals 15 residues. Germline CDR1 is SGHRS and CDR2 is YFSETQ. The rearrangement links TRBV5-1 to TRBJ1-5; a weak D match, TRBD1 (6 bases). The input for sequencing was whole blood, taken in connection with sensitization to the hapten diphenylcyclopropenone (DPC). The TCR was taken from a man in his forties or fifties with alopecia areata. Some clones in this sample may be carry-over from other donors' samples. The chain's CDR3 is CASSLAGAGNQPQHF. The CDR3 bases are TGCGCCAGCAGCTTGGCGGGGGCGGGTAATCAGCCCCAGCATTTT.